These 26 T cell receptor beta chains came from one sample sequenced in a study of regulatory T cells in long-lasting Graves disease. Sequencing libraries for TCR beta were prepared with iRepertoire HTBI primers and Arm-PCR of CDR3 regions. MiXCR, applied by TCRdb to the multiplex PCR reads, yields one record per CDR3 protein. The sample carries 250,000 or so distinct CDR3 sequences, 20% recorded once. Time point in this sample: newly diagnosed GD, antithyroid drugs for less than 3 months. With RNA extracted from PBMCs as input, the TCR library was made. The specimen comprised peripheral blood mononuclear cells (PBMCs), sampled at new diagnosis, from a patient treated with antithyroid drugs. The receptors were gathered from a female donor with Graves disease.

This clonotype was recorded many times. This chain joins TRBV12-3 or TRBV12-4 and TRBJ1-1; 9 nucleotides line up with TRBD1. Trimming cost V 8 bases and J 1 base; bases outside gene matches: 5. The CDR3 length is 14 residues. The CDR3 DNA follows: TGTGCCAGCGACAGGGGGAACAAGAACACTGAAGCTTTCTTT. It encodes CASDRGNKNTEAFF.

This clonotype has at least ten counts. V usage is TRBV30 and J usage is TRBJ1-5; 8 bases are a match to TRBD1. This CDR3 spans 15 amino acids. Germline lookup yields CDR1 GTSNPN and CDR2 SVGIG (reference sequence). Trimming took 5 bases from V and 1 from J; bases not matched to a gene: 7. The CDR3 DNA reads TGTGCCTGGGGTAAACAGGGGGGGAGCAATCAGCCCCAGCATTTT. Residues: CAWGKQGGSNQPQHF.

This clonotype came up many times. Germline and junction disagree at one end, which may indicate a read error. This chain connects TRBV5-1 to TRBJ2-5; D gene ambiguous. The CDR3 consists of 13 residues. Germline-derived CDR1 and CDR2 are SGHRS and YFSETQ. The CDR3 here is CASSLVGQETQYF. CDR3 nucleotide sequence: TGTGCCAGCAGCCTGGTAGGCCAAGAGACCCAGTACTTC. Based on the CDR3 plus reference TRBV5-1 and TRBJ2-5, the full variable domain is KAGVTQTPRYLIKTRGQQVTLSCSPISGHRSVSWYQQTPGQGLQFLFEYFSETQRNKGNFPGRFSGRQFSNSRSEMNVSTLELGDSALYLCASSLVGQETQYFGPGTRLLVL.

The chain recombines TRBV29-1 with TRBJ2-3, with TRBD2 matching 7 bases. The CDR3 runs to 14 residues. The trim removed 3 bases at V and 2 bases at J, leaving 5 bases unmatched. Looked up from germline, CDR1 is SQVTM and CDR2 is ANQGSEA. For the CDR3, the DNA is TGCAGCGTTGAGGGGAGCGGGGTCACAGATACGCAGTATTTT. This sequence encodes CSVEGSGVTDTQYF.

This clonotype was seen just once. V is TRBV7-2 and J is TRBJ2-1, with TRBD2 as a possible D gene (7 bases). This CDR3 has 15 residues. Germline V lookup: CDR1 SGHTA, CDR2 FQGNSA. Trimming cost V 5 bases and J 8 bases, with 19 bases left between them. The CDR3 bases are TGTGCCAGCAGCGTAGAATGGGGGGGGGCATATGAGCAGTTCTTC. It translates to CASSVEWGGAYEQFF.

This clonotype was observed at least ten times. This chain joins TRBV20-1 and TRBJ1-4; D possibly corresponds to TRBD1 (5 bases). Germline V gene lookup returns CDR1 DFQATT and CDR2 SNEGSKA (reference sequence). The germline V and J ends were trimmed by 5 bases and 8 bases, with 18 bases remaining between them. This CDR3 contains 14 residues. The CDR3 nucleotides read TGCAGTGCTCTTGACCCGGACATAGGGGAAAAACTGTTTTTT. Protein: CSALDPDIGEKLFF.

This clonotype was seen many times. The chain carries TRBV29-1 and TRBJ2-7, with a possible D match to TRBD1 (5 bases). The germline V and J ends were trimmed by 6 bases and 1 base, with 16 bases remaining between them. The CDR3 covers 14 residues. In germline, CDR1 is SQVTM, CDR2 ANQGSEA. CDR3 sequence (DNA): TGCAGCGTGGGGCTGAACTTAGATTCCTACGAGCAGTACTTC. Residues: CSVGLNLDSYEQYF.

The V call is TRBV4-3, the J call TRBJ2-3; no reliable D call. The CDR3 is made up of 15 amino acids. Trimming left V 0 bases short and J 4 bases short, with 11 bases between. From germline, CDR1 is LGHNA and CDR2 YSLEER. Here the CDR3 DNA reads TGCGCCAGCAGCCAAGATCGGTTCAGTCCAGATACGCAGTATTTT. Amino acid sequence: CASSQDRFSPDTQYF.

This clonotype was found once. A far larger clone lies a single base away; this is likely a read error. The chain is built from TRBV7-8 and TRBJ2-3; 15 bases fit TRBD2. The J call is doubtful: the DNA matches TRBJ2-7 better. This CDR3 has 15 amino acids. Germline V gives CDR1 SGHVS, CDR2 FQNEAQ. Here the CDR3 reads CASSSSGLAGGEQYF. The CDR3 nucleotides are TGTGCCAGCAGTTCCTCGGGACTAGCGGGAGGTGAGCAGTACTTC.

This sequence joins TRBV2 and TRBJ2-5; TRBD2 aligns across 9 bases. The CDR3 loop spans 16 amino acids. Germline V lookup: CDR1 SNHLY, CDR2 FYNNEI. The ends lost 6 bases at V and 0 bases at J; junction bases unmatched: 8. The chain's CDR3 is CASRHARLADQETQYF. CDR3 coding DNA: TGTGCCAGCAGACACGCCCGACTAGCGGACCAAGAGACCCAGTACTTC.

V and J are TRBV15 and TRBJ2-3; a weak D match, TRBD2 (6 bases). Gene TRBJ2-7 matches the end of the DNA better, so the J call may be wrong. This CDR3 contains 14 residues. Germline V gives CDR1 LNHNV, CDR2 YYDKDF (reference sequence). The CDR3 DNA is TGTGCCACCAGCAGAGACAAGGGGAGGTACGAGCAGTACTTC. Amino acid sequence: CATSRDKGRYEQYF.

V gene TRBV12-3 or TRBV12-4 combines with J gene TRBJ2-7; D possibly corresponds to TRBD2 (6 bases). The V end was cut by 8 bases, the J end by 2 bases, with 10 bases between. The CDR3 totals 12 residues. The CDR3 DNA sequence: TGTGCCAGCGGGGAGGAACCCTACGAGCAGTACTTC. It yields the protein CASGEEPYEQYF.

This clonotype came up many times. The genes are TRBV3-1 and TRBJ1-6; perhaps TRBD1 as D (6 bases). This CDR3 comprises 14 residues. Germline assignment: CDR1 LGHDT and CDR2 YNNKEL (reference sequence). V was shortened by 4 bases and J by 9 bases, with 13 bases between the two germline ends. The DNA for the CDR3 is TGTGCCAGCAGCCTAACAGGGTCTGGTTCACCCCTCCACTTT. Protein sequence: CASSLTGSGSPLHF.

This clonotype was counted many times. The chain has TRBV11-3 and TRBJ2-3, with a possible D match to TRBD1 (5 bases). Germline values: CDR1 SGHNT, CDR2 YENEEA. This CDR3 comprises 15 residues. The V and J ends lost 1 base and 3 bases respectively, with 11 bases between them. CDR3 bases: TGTGCCAGCAGCTTAGCTGGGGCAAGAACAGATACGCAGTATTTT. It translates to CASSLAGARTDTQYF.

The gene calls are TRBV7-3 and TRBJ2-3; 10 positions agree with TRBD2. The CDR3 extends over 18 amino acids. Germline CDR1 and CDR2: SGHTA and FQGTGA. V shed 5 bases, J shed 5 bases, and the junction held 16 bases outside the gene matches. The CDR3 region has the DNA TGTGCCAGCAGCCCCAGGGTAGGGCTAGCGGGAGCAGTAGATACGCAGTATTTT. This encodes CASSPRVGLAGAVDTQYF.

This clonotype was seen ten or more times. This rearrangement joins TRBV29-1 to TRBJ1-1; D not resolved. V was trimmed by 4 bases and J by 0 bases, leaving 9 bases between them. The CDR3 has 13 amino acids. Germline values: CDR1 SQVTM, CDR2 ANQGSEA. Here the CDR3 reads CSVAGEMNTEAFF. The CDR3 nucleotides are TGCAGCGTTGCTGGGGAAATGAACACTGAAGCTTTCTTT.

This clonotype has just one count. The CDR3 region is CASSYGTSGTREQFF. DNA of the CDR3: TGTGCCAGCAGTTATGGAACTAGCGGGACCAGGGAGCAGTTCTTC. The chain uses TRBV6-5 and TRBJ2-1, with 10 nucleotides matching TRBD2. This CDR3 spans 15 amino acids. Germline lookup yields CDR1 MNHEY and CDR2 SVGAGI. The V and J ends lost 3 bases and 10 bases, in that order; junction bases with no gene match: 9.

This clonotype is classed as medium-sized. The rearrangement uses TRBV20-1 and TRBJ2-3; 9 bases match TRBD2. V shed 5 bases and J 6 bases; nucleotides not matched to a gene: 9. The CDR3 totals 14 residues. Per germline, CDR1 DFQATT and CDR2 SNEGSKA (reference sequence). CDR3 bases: TGCAGTGCTTACGGGGGACTAGCTTTGGATACGCAGTATTTT. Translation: CSAYGGLALDTQYF.

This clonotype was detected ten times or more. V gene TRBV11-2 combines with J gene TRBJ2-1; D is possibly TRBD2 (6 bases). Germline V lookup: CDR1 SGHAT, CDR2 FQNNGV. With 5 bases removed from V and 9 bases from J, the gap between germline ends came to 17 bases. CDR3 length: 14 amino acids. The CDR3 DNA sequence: TGTGCCAGCAGCACCTACGGGGGAGGTGGTGAGCAGTTCTTC. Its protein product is CASSTYGGGGEQFF.

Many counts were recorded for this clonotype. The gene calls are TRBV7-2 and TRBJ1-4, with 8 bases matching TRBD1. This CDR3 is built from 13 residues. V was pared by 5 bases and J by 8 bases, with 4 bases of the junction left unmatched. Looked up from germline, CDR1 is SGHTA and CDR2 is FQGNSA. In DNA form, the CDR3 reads TGTGCCAGCAGCCACCAGGGGGCGGAAAAACTGTTTTTT. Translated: CASSHQGAEKLFF.

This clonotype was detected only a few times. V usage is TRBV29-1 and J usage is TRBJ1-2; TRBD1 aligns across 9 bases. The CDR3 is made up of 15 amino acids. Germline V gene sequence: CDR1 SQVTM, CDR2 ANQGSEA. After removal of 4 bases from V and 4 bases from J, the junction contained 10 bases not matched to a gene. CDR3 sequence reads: CSVVGDREASYGYTF. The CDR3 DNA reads TGCAGCGTTGTAGGGGACAGGGAGGCATCCTATGGCTACACCTTC.

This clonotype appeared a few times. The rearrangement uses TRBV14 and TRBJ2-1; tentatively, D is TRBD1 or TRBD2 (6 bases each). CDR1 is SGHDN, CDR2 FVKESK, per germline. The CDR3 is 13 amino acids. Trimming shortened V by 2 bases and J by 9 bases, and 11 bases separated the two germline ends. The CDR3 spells CASSQQRGVEQFF. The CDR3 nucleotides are TGTGCCAGCAGCCAACAAAGGGGGGTTGAGCAGTTCTTC.

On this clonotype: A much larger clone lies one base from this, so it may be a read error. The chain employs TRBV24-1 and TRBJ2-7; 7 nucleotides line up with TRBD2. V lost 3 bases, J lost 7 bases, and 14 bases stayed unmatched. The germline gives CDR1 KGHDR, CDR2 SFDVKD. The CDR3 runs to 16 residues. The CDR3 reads CATSDLRGGSHLEQYF. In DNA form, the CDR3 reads TGTGCCACCAGTGATCTGCGTGGCGGGAGCCACCTAGAGCAGTACTTC.

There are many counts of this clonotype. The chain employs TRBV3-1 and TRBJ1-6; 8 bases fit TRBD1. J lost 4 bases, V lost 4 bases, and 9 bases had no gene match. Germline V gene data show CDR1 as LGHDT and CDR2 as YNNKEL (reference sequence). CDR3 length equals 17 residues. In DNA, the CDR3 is TGTGCCAGCAGCCTTTCGAGGACAGGGCTTTATAATTCACCCCTCCACTTT. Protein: CASSLSRTGLYNSPLHF.

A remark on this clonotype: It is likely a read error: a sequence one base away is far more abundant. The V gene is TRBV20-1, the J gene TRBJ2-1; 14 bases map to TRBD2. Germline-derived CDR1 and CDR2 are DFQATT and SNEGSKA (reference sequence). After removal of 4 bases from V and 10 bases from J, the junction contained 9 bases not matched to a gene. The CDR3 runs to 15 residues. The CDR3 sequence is CSATPRLAGGYEQFF. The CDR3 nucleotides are TGCAGTGCTACACCTCGACTAGCGGGAGGGTACGAGCAGTTCTTC.

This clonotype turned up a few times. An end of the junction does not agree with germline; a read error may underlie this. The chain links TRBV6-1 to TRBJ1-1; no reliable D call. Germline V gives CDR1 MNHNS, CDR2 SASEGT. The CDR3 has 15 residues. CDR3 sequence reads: CASSLPWEESTEALF. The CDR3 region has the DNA TGTGCCAGCAGTCTACCGTGGGAGGAAAGCACTGAAGCTCTCTTT.